The T cell receptor (beta chain) under discussion was sequenced for a study of CD8 T cells in ankylosing spondylitis. The study's findings and limits: Matched synovial fluid from ankylosing spondylitis patients was reported to be enriched for disease-linked clones.

A single record per CDR3 protein comes from TCRdb applying MiXCR to the 5' RACE reads. Of some 130,000 distinct CDR3 sequences in the sample, about 7% are singletons; the top ten hold roughly an eighth. Germline values: CDR1 DFQATT, CDR2 SNEGSKA (reference sequence). V was pared by 3 bases and J by 4 bases, with 14 bases of the junction left unmatched. CDR3 length: 18 amino acids. This clonotype has at least ten counts. The antigen remains undetermined. Sequencing input: blood, either unsorted or a sorted T cell fraction (not recorded which). This chain joins TRBV20-1 and TRBJ2-3, with 12 bases identical to TRBD2. The TCR originated in a female donor with ankylosing spondylitis or in good health (not recorded which). The CDR3 region has the DNA TGCAGTGCTAGGATTCCCCTACTAGCGGGGGGAAGTCCAGATACGCAGTATTTT. Translation gives CSARIPLLAGGSPDTQYF.